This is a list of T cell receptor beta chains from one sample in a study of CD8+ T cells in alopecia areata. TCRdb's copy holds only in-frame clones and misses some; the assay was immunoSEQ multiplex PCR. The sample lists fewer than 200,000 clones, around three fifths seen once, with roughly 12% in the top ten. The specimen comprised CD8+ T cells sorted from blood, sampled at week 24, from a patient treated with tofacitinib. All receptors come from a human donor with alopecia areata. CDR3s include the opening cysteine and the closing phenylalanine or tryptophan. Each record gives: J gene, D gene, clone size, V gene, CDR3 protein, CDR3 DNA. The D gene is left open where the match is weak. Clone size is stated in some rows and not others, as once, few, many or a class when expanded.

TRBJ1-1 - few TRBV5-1 CASSKGSLEAFF TGCGCCAGCAGCAAGGGGAGCCTTGAAGCTTTCTTT
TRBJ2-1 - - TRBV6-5 CASSRGGAVNEQFF TGTGCCAGCAGTCGAGGGGGGGCCGTTAATGAGCAGTTCTTC
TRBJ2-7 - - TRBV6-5 CASSLTGTRHEQYF TGTGCCAGCAGTTTGACAGGGACTAGGCACGAGCAGTACTTC
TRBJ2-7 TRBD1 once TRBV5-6 CASSFGTEQQYF TGTGCCAGCAGCTTCGGGACAGAACAGCAGTACTTC
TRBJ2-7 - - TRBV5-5 CASEGPAYEQYF TGTGCCAGCGAAGGGCCAGCCTACGAGCAGTACTTC
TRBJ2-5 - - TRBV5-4 CASSLASEKETQYF TGTGCCAGCAGCTTGGCGTCAGAAAAGGAGACCCAGTACTTC
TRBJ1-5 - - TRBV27 CATSRGPPELNQPQHF TGTGCCACCAGCCGAGGGCCACCCGAATTAAATCAGCCCCAGCATTTT
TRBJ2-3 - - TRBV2 CASRVGLDRTDTQYF TGTGCCAGCAGAGTGGGGCTAGATCGTACAGATACGCAGTATTTT
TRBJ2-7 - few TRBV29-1 CSVSDSYEQYF TGCAGCGTTTCGGACAGCTACGAGCAGTACTTC
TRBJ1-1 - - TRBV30 CAWKIRGRKKNTEAFF TGTGCCTGGAAAATTCGGGGACGGAAGAAGAACACTGAAGCTTTCTTT
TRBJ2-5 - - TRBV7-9 CASSGYWTEAQETQYF TGTGCCAGCAGCGGCTACTGGACGGAAGCCCAAGAGACCCAGTACTTC
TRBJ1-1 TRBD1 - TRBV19 CASSKKPTGGTEAFF TGTGCCAGTAGTAAAAAGCCAACAGGGGGCACTGAAGCTTTCTTT
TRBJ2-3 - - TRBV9 CASSPQVPDTQYF TGTGCCAGCAGCCCTCAGGTTCCAGATACGCAGTATTTT
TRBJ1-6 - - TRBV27 CASSLVIGAGQLHF TGTGCCAGCAGTTTGGTTATAGGGGCAGGCCAGCTCCACTTT
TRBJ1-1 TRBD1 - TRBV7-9 CASSLGGTGNTEAFF TGTGCCAGCAGCTTAGGAGGGACAGGTAACACTGAAGCTTTCTTT
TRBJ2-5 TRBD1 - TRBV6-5 CASSYLTGTGEETQYF TGTGCCAGCAGTTATCTGACCGGGACAGGGGAAGAGACCCAGTACTTC
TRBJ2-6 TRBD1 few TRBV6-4 CASSVGQGAGANVLTF TGTGCCAGCAGTGTAGGACAGGGTGCTGGGGCCAACGTCCTGACTTTC
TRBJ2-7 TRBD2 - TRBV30 CAWSLGTTTYEQYF TGTGCCTGGAGTCTCGGGACTACCACCTACGAGCAGTACTTC
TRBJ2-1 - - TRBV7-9 CASSPGETYNEQFF TGTGCCAGCAGTCCGGGGGAAACCTACAATGAGCAGTTCTTC
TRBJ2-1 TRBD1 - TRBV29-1 CSVAGGPDRSYNEQFF TGCAGCGTTGCAGGGGGTCCGGATCGGTCCTACAATGAGCAGTTCTTC
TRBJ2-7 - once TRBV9 CASSEKPDPNYEQYF TGTGCCAGCAGCGAAAAGCCCGACCCCAACTACGAGCAGTACTTC
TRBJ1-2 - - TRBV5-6 CASREAGGYGYTF TGTGCCAGCAGGGAAGCCGGGGGATATGGCTACACCTTC
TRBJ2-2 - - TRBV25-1 CASSEVGGELFF TGTGCCAGCAGTGAAGTGGGGGGGGAGCTGTTTTTT
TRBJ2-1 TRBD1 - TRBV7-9 CASSYSSGGDEQFF TGTGCCAGCAGCTACTCTTCAGGGGGCGATGAGCAGTTCTTC
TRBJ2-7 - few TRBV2 CASTSNPTYEQYF TGTGCCAGCACTAGCAACCCTACCTACGAGCAGTACTTC
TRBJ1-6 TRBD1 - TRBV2 CASSEDRGVSSPLHF TGTGCCAGCAGCGAAGACAGGGGGGTTTCTTCACCCCTCCACTTT
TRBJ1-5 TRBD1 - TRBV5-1 CASHPGTGSQPQHF TGCGCCAGCCATCCCGGGACAGGGTCTCAGCCCCAGCATTTT
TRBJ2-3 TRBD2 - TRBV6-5 CASSSGAGVADTQYF TGTGCCAGCAGTTCTGGGGCGGGGGTCGCAGATACGCAGTATTTT
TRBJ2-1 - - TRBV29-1 CSVERGEWNEQFF TGCAGCGTTGAGAGGGGGGAATGGAATGAGCAGTTCTTC
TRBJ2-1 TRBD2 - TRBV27 CASSLSGDNEQFF TGTGCCAGCAGTTTAAGCGGGGACAATGAGCAGTTCTTC
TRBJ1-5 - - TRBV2 CASSGIWTDDSSTYQPQHF TGTGCCAGCAGTGGCATCTGGACAGACGATTCCAGTACATATCAGCCCCAGCATTTT
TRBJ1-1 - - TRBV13 CASSFGGLRWAFF TGTGCCAGCAGCTTCGGTGGTTTAAGGTGGGCTTTCTTT
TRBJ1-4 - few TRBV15 CATGAPTNEKLFF TGTGCCACCGGAGCTCCGACTAATGAAAAACTGTTTTTT
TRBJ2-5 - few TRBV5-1 CASSFTKQETQYF TGCGCCAGCAGCTTCACGAAGCAAGAGACCCAGTACTTC
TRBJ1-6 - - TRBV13 CASTLGNNSPLHF TGTGCCAGCACTCTCGGTAATAATTCACCCCTCCACTTT
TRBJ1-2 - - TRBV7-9 CASSSYRVYGYTF TGTGCCAGCAGCTCCTACAGGGTATATGGCTACACCTTC
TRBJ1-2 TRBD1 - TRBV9 CASSGQGALPRYGYTF TGTGCCAGCAGCGGACAGGGGGCCCTACCGCGCTATGGCTACACCTTC
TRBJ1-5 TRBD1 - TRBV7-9 CASSQGQGDQPQHF TGTGCCAGCAGCCAGGGACAGGGCGATCAGCCCCAGCATTTT
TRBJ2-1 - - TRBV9 CASSVAQVNEQFF TGTGCCAGCAGCGTAGCTCAGGTCAATGAGCAGTTCTTC
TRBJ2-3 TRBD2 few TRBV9 CASSPASGRGGRSTDTQYF TGTGCCAGCAGCCCCGCCTCGGGACGGGGGGGCCGGAGCACAGATACGCAGTATTTT
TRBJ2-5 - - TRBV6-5 CASTSVPWETQYF TGTGCCAGCACCTCGGTCCCATGGGAGACCCAGTACTTC
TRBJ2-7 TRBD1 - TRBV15 CATSRDPQGTGGVSGEQYF TGTGCCACCAGCAGAGATCCCCAAGGGACAGGAGGCGTTTCGGGCGAGCAGTACTTC
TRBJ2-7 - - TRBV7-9 CASSLGAYEQYF TGTGCCAGCAGCTTAGGGGCCTACGAGCAGTACTTC
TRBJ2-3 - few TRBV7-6 CASSFTGWGRTDTQYF TGTGCCAGCAGCTTTACCGGGTGGGGGAGGACAGATACGCAGTATTTT
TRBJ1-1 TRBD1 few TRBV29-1 CSVGRGGSEAFF TGCAGCGTTGGCAGGGGGGGGTCTGAAGCTTTCTTT
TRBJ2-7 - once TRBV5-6 CASSFRSGVRTYEQYF TGTGCCAGCAGCTTTAGGAGTGGAGTTAGAACCTACGAGCAGTACTTC
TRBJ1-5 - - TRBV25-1 CASSDHQRAQPQHF TGTGCCAGCAGTGATCATCAGCGTGCTCAGCCCCAGCATTTT
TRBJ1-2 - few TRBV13 CASSLGDGLDQNGYTF TGTGCCAGCAGCTTAGGGGATGGGCTAGACCAGAATGGCTACACCTTC
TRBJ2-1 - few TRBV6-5 CASSYSIRTPEQFF TGTGCCAGCAGTTACTCGATCCGCACCCCTGAGCAGTTCTTC
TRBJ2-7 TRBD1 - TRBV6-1 CASSYGTELYEQYF TGTGCCAGCAGCTACGGGACAGAGTTATACGAGCAGTACTTC
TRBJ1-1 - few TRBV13 CASSLLAGAGTEAFF TGTGCCAGCAGCTTACTCGCAGGGGCGGGCACTGAAGCTTTCTTT
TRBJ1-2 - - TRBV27 CASSLSMNQGSDGYTF TGTGCCAGCAGTTTATCGATGAATCAGGGCTCGGATGGCTACACCTTC
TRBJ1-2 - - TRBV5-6 CASSLGRGRGYTF TGTGCCAGCAGCTTGGGTAGGGGCCGGGGCTACACCTTC
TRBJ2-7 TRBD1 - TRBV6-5 CASSYSSGGQGEQYF TGTGCCAGCAGTTACTCGAGTGGGGGACAGGGCGAGCAGTACTTC
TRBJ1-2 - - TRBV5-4 CASTQAMGGLDGYTF TGTGCCAGCACCCAGGCAATGGGGGGCTTGGATGGCTACACCTTC